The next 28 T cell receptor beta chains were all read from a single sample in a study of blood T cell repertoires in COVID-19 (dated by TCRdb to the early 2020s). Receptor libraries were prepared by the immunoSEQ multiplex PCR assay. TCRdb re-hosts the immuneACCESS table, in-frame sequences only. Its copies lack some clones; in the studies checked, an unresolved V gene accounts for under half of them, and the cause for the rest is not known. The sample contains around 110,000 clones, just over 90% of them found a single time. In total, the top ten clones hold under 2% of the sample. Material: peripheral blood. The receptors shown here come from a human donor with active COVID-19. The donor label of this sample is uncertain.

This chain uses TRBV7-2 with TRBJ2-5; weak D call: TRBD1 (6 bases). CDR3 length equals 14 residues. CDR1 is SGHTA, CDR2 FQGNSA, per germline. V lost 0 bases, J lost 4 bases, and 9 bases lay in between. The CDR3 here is CASSLAGAGETQYF. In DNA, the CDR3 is TGTGCCAGCAGCTTAGCGGGGGCCGGAGAGACCCAGTACTTC.

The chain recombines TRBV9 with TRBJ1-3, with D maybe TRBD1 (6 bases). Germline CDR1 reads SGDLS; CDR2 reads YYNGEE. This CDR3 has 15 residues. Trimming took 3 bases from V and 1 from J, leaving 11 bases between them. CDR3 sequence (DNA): TGTGCCAGCAGCGCGACGGACAGTTCTGGAAACACCATATATTTT. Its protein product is CASSATDSSGNTIYF.

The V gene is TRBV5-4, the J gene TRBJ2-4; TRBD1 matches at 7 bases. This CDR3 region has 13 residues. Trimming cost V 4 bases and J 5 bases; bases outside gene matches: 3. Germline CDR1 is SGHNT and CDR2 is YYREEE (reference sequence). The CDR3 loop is CASSRDSQNIQYF. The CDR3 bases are TGTGCCAGCAGCCGGGACAGTCAAAACATTCAGTACTTC.

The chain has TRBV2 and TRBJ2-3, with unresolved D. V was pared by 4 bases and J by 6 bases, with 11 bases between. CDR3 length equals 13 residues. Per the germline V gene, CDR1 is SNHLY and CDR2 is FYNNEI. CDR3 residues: CASSAEFSDTQYF. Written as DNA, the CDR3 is TGTGCCAGCAGTGCCGAGTTTTCGGATACGCAGTATTTT.

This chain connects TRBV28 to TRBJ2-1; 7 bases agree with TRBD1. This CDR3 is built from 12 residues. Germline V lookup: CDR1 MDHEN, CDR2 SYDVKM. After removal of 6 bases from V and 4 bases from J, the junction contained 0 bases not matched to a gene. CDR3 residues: CASRGQYNEQFF. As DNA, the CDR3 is TGTGCCAGCAGGGGACAGTACAATGAGCAGTTCTTC. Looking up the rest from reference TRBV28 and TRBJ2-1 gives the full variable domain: DVKVTQSSRYLVKRTGEKVFLECVQDMDHENMFWYRQDPGLGLRLIYFSYDVKMKEKGDIPEGYSVSREKKERFSLILESASTNQTSMYLCASRGQYNEQFFGPGTRLTVL.

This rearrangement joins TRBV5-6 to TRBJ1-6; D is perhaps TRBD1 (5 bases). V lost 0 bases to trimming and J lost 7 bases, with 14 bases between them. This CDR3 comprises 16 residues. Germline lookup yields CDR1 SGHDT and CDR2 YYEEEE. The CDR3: CASSLDVGQINSPLHF. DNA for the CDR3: TGTGCCAGCAGCTTGGATGTCGGACAAATAAATTCACCCCTCCACTTT.

CDR3 nucleotide sequence: TGTGCCAGCAGCCAGTACACCCCGGACTCTACGCACACCGGGGAGCTGTTTTTT. This codes for CASSQYTPDSTHTGELFF. V usage is TRBV3-1 (or the pseudogene TRBV3-2) and J usage is TRBJ2-2; D perhaps matches TRBD2 (5 bases). Looked up from germline, CDR1 is LGHDT and CDR2 is YNNKEL (reference sequence). This CDR3 contains 18 residues. V dropped 3 bases and J dropped 3 bases, with 20 bases sitting between them.

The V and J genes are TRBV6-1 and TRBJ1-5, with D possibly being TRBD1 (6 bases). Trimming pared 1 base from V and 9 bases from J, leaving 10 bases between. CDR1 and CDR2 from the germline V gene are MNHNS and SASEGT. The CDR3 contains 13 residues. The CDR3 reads CASSEDRVRPQHF. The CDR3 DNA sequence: TGTGCCAGCAGTGAAGACAGGGTGAGGCCCCAGCATTTT.

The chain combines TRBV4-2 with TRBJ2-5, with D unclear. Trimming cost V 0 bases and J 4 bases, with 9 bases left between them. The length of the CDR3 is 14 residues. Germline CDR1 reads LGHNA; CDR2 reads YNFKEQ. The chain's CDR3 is CASSQERTTETQYF. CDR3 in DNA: TGTGCCAGCAGCCAAGAGCGCACCACAGAGACCCAGTACTTC.

The CDR3 nucleotides are TGTGCCAGTAGTATCTATTCTGCGGGATCCTACGAGCAGTACTTC. The encoded protein is CASSIYSAGSYEQYF. V is TRBV19 and J is TRBJ2-7; perhaps TRBD2 as D (6 bases). The germline CDR1 and CDR2 sequences are LNHDA and SQIVND (reference sequence). This CDR3 has 15 residues. V was pared by 3 bases and J by 1 base, with 13 bases between.

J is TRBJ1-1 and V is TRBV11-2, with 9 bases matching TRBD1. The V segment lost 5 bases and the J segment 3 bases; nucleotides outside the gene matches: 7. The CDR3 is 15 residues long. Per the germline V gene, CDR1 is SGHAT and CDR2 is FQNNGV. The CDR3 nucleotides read TGTGCCAGCAGCCCGAGACAGGGGGAGTACACTGAAGCTTTCTTT. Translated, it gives CASSPRQGEYTEAFF.

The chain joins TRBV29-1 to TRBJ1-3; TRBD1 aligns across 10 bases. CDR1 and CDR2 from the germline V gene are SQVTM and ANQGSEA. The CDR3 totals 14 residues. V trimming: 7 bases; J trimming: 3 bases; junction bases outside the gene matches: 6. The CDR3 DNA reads TGCAGCGCCCGGACAGGGGGGATTGGAAACACCATATATTTT. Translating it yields CSARTGGIGNTIYF.

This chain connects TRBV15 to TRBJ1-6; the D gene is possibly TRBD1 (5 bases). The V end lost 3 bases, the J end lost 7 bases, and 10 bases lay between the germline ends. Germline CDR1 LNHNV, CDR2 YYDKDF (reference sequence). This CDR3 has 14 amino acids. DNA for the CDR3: TGTGCCACCAGCAGGGACAATTCAAATTCACCCCTCCACTTT. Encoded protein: CATSRDNSNSPLHF.

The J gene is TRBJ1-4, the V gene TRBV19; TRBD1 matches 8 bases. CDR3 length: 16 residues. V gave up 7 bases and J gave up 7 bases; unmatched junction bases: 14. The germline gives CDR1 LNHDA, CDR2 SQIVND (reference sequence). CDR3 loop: CASTRLNGQGREKLFF. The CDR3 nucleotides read TGTGCCAGTACCCGATTAAACGGACAGGGCCGTGAAAAACTGTTTTTT. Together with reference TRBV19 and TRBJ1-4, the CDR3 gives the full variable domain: DGGITQSPKYLFRKEGQNVTLSCEQNLNHDAMYWYRQDPGQGLRLIYYSQIVNDFQKGDIAEGYSVSREKKESFPLTVTSAQKNPTAFYLCASTRLNGQGREKLFFGSGTQLSVL.

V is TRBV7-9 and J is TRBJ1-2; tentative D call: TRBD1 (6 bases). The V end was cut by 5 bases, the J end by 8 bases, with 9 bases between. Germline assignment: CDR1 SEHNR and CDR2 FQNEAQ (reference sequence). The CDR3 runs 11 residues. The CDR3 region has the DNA TGTGCCAGCAGCGTAGGACAGGGCTACACCTTC. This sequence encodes CASSVGQGYTF.

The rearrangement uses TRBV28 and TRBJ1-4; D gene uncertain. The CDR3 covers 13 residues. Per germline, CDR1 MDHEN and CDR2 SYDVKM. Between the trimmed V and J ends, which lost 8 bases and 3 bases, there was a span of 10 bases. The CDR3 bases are TGTGCCAGCGGTCCGGGAGCTAATGAAAAACTGTTTTTT. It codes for CASGPGANEKLFF.

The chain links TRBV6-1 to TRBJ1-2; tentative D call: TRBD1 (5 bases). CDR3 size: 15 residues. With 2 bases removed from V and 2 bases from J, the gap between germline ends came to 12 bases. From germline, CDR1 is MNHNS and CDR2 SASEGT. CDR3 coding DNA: TGTGCCAGCAGTGAATGGGCAGGGCCCAACTATGGCTACACCTTC. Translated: CASSEWAGPNYGYTF.

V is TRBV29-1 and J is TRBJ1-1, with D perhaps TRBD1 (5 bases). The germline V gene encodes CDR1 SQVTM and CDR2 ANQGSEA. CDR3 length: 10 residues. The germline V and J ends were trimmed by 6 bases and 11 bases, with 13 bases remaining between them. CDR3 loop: CSVGRDSAFF. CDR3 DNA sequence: TGCAGCGTGGGGAGGGACTCGGCTTTCTTT.

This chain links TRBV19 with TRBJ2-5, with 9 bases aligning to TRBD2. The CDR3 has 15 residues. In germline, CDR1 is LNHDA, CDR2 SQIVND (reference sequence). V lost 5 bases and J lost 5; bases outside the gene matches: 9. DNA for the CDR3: TGTGCCAGTAGTGGGCGCGGGGGGGCGTCGGAGACCCAGTACTTC. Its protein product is CASSGRGGASETQYF.

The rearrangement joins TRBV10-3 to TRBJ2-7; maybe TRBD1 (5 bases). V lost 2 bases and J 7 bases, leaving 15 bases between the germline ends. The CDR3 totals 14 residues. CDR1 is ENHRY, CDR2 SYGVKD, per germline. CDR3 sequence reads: CAISEAPQGNEQYF. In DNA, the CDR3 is TGTGCCATCAGTGAGGCGCCTCAGGGCAATGAGCAGTACTTC.

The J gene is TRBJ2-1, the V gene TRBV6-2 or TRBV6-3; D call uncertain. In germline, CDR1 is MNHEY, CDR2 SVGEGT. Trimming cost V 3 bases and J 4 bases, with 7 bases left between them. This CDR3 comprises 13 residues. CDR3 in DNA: TGTGCCAGCAGTTATTCAGAATACAATGAGCAGTTCTTC. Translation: CASSYSEYNEQFF.

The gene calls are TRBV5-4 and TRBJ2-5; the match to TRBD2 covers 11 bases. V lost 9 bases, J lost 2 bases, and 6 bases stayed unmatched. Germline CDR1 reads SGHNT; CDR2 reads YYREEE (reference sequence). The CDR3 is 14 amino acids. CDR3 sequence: CATKGLAEQETQYF. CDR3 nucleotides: TGTGCCACCAAGGGACTAGCGGAACAAGAGACCCAGTACTTC.

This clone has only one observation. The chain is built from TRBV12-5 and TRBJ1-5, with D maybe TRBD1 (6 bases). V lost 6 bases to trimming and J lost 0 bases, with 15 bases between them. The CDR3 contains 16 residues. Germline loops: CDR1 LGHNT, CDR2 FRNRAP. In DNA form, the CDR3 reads TGTGCTAGTGGAGTTACAGGGATACTTAGCAATCAGCCCCAGCATTTT. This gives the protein CASGVTGILSNQPQHF.

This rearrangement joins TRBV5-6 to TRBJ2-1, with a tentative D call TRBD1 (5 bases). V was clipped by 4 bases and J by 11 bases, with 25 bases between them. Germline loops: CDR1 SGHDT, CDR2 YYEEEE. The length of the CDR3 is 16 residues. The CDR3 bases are TGTGCCAGCAGCCTTTTTGAGGCGACAGCGACAGACAAGCAGTTCTTC. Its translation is CASSLFEATATDKQFF.

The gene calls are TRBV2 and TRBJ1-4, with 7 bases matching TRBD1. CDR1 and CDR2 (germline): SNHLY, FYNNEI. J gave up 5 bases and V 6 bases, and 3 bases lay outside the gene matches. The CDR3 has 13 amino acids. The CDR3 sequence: CASSGTVNEKLFF. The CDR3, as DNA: TGTGCCAGCAGCGGGACAGTGAATGAAAAACTGTTTTTT.

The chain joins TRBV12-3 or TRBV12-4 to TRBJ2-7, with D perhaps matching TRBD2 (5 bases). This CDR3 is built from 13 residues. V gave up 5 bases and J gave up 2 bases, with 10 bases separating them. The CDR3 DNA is TGTGCCAGCAGTACCTACGGGACCTACGAGCAGTACTTC. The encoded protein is CASSTYGTYEQYF.

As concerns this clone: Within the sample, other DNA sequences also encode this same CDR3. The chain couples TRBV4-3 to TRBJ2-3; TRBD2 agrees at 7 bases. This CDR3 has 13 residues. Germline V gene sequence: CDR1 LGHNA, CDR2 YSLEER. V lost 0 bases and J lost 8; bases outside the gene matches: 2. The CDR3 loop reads CASSQDSGGTQYF. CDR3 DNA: TGCGCCAGCAGCCAAGATTCGGGGGGTACGCAGTATTTT.

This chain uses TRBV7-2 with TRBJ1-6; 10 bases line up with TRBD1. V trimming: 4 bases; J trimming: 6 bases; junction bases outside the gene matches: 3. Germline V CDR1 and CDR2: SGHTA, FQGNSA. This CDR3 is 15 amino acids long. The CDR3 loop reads CASSWGQGSNSPLHF. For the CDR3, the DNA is TGTGCCAGCAGCTGGGGACAGGGGAGTAATTCACCCCTCCACTTT.